This TCR beta chain is drawn from a study of post-analysis software for immune sequencing data. Incorporated into the TCR beta cDNA libraries were unique molecular identifiers, which served to reduce PCR and sequencing biases. MiXCR, applied by TCRdb to the PCR reads, yields one record per CDR3 protein. The sample lists around 700,000 distinct CDR3 sequences; more than 50% were seen once. The sequence was obtained from a girl aged 2 to 10 with multiple sclerosis. The sequencing input was blood.

DNA for the CDR3: TGTGCCAGCAGTGATGTGGGCACACCGAACACTGAAGCTTTCTTT. It yields the protein CASSDVGTPNTEAFF. J is TRBJ1-1 and V is TRBV6-1; no firm D call. V gave up 3 bases and J gave up 1 base, with 12 bases separating them. From germline, CDR1 is MNHNS and CDR2 SASEGT. The CDR3 totals 15 residues.